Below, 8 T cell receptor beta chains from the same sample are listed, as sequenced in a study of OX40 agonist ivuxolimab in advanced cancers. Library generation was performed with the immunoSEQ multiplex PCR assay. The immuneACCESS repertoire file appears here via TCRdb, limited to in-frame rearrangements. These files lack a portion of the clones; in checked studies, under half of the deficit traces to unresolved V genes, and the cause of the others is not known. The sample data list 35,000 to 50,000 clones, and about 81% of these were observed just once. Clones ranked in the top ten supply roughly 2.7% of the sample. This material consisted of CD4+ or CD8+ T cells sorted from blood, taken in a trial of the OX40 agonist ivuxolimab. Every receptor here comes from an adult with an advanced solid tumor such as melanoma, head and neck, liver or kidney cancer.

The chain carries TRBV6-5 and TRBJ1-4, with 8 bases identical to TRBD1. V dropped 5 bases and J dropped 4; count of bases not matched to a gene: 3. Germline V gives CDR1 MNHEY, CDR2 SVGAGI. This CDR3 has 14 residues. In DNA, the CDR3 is TGTGCCAGCAGTCCTGACAGGGGTAATGAAAAACTGTTTTTT. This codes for CASSPDRGNEKLFF.

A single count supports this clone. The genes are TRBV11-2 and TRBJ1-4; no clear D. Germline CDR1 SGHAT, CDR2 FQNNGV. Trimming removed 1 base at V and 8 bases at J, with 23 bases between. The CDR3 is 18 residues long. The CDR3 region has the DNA TGTGCCAGCAGCTTAGGGGTCGCCGCCAGGCGTCGAGGCGAAAAACTGTTTTTT. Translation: CASSLGVAARRRGEKLFF.

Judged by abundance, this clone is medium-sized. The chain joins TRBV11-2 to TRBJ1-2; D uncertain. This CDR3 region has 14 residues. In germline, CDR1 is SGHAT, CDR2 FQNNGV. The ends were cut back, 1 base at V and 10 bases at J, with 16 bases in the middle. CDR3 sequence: CASSLVADGRTYTF. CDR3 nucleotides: TGTGCCAGCAGCTTAGTAGCAGACGGACGGACCTACACCTTC.

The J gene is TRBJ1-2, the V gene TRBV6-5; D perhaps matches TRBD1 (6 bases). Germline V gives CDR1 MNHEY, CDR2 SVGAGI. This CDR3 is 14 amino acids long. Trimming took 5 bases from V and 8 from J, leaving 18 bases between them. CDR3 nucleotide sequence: TGTGCCAGCAGTGGGGGTTGGGGGGCGCTAGGCTACACCTTC. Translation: CASSGGWGALGYTF.

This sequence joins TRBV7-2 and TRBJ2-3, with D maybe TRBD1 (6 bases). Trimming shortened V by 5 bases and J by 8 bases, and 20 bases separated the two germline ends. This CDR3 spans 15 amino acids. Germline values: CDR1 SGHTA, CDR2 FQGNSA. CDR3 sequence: CASSQTSTTQGTQYF. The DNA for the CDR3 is TGTGCCAGCAGCCAGACCTCCACCACACAGGGTACGCAGTATTTT.

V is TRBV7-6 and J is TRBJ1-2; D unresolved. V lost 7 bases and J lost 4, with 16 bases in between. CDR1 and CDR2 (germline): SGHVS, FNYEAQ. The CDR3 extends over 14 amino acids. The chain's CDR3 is CASTPYLGSYGYTF. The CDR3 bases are TGTGCCAGCACCCCCTACTTGGGGAGCTATGGCTACACCTTC.

The CDR3 DNA reads TGCAGTGCCGGGACCATTCTTGAAGCTTTCTTT. Translation gives CSAGTILEAFF. The rearrangement uses TRBV20-1 and TRBJ1-1, with D possibly TRBD1 on 5 matching bases. The CDR3 contains 11 residues. Trimming cost V 6 bases and J 7 bases, with 12 bases left between them. Per the germline V gene, CDR1 is DFQATT and CDR2 is SNEGSKA (reference sequence).

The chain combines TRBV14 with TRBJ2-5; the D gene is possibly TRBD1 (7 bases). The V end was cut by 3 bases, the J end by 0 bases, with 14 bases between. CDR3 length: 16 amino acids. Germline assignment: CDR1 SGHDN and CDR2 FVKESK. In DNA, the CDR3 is TGTGCCAGCAGCCACCTTACAGGGGACTACCAAGAGACCCAGTACTTC. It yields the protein CASSHLTGDYQETQYF.